This TCR beta chain originates from a study of memory CD4+ T cells and cytomegalovirus serostatus. For the study at large: This sample comes from healthy Belgian adults, 8 to 10 CMV seropositive, about 23 seronegative. General observations from the study: 67 of 164 known CMV-associated TCRbeta sequences appeared in CD4+ memory. A US-trained random forest predicted CMV serostatus with median AUC around 0.9.

Of note for this clone: Its specificity is not known.

Germline values: CDR1 MNHNY, CDR2 SVGAGI (reference sequence). This CDR3 region has 13 residues. Trimming took off 6 bases at V and 8 bases at J, with 16 bases between the two ends. Sequenced by immunoSEQ multiplex PCR; TCRdb stores in-frame clones only, minus some. Found here are approximately 52,000 clones, roughly three quarters of them singletons; the top ten hold roughly 0.84%. Single viable CD3+CD4+CD8-CD45RO+ cells were sorted as the memory CD4+ T cells. Serostatus was set by detecting CMV pp150, pp28, p38, p52 IgG. The V and J genes are TRBV6-6 and TRBJ1-1; D gene ambiguous. The clonotype comes from an adult in good health and CMV-seronegative. What was sequenced was memory CD4+ T cells from blood. CDR3 amino acids: CASSHKGTGEAFF. CDR3 DNA: TGTGCCAGCAGCCACAAGGGTACGGGCGAAGCTTTCTTT.